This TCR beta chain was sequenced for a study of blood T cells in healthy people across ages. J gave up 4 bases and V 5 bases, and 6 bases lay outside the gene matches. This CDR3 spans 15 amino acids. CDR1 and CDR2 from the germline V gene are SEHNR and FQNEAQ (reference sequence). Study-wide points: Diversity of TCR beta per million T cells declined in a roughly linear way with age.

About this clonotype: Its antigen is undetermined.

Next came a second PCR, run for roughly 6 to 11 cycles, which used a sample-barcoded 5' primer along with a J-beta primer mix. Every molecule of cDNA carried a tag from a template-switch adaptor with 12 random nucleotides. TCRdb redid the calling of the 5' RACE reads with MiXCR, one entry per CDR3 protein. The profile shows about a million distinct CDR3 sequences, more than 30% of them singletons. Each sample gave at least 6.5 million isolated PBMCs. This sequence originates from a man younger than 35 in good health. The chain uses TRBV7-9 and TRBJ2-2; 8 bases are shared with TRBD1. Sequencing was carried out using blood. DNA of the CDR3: TGTGCCAGCAGCCCCGGGGACAGGATCACCGGGGAGCTGTTTTTT. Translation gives CASSPGDRITGELFF.